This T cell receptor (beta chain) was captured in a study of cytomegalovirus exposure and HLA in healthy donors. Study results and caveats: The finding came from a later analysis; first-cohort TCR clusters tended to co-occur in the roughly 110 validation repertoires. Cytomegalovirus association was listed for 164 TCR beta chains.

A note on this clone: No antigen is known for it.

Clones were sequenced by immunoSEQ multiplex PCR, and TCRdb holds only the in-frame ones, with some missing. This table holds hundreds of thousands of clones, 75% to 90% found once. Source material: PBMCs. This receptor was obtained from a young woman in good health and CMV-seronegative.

DNA of the CDR3: TGCGCCAGCAGCTCGCCCAATAGCGGGAGGGCCGGAGAGACCCAGTACTTC. It encodes CASSSPNSGRAGETQYF. The gene calls are TRBV5-1 and TRBJ2-5; 11 nucleotides align to TRBD2. In germline, CDR1 is SGHRS, CDR2 YFSETQ. The V and J ends lost 3 bases and 4 bases, in that order; junction bases with no gene match: 11. The CDR3 consists of 17 residues.